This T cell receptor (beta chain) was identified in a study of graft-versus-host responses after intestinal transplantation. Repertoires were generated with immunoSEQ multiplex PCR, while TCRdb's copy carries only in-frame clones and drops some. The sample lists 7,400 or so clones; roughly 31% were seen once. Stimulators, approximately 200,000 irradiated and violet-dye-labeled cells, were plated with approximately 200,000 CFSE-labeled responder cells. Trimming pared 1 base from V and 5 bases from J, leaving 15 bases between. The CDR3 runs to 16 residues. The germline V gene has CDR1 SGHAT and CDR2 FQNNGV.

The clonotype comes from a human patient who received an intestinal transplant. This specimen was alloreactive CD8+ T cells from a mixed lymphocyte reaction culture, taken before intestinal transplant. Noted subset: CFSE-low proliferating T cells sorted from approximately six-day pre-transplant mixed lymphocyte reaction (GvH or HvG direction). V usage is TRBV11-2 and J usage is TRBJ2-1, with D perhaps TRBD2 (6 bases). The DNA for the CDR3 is TGTGCCAGCAGCTTAGTGTATGGGGGGAAGGACAATGAGCAGTTCTTC. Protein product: CASSLVYGGKDNEQFF.